This T cell receptor (beta chain) was identified in a study of CD8 T cells in ankylosing spondylitis. This clonotype was picked up many times. Its antigen is not identified. Per the germline V gene, CDR1 is MDHEN and CDR2 is SYDVKM. The CDR3 contains 14 residues. The J segment lost 5 bases and the V segment lost 7 bases, leaving 7 bases of the junction unmatched. Study-level points and caveats: There was a TCR beta motif, made of roughly eight highly homologous variants, that appeared characteristic of ankylosing spondylitis blood. Reports say disease-linked clones showed up significantly more in matched ankylosing spondylitis synovial fluid.

It was by quantitative 5'-RACE with molecular barcodes that TCR beta libraries were made. TCRdb reprocessed the 5' RACE reads with MiXCR, giving one entry per CDR3 protein. The sample lists 220,000 or so distinct CDR3 sequences; around 17% were seen once. The material sequenced was blood, either unsorted or a sorted T cell fraction (not recorded which). This TCR came from a male donor with ankylosing spondylitis. The chain uses TRBV28 and TRBJ2-7; 11 nucleotides line up with TRBD2. As DNA, the CDR3 is TGTGCCAGCAAAAGACTAGCGGGAAGGCACGAGCAGTACTTC. Translated: CASKRLAGRHEQYF.